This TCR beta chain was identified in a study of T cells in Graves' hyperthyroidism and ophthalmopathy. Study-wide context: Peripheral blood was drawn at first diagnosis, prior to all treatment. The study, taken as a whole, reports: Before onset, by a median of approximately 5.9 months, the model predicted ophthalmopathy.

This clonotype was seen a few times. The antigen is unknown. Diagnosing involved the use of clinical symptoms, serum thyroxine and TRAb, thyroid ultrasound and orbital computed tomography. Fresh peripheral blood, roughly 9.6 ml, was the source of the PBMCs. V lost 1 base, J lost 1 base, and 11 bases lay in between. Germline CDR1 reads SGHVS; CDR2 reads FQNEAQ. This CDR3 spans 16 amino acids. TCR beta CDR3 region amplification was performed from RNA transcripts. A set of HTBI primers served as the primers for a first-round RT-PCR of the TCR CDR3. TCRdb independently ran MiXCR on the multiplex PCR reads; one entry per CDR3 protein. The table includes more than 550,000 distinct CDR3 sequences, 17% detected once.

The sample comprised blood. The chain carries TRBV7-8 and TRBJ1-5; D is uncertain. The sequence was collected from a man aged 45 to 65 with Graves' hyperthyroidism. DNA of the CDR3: TGTGCCAGCAGCTTAGAAGTTAGGCGGAGCAATCAGCCCCAGCATTTT. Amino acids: CASSLEVRRSNQPQHF. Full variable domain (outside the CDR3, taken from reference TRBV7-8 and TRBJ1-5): GAGVSQSPRYKVAKRGQDVALRCDPISGHVSLFWYQQALGQGPEFLTYFQNEAQLDKSGLPSDRFFAERPEGSVSTLKIQRTQQEDSAVYLCASSLEVRRSNQPQHFGDGTRLSIL.